This T cell receptor beta chain was sequenced during a study of T cells after yellow fever vaccination. MiXCR, run by TCRdb on the 5' RACE reads, gives a single entry per CDR3 protein. Found here are some 96,000 distinct CDR3 sequences, almost 9% of them singletons; the top ten hold about 15%. Points from the study as a whole: A limited proportion of clonotypes was detected within both the CD4 and CD8 compartments. Weaker in magnitude, the secondary response showed a faster peak on day 5 versus 15. Abundant clonotypes from the bulk population could have been carried over as contaminants into FACS-sorted repertoires. The booster response re-showed most primary clones: approximately 97% CD4, more than 80% CD8.

The table lists this clonotype with a count of one. J was trimmed by 1 base and V by 5 bases; bases with no gene match: 6. The CDR3 is 16 amino acids. Germline V gene data show CDR1 as SEHNR and CDR2 as FQNEAQ (reference sequence). The clonotype originates from a young man who received the YFV17D yellow fever vaccine. The sample consisted of CD8+ T cells not binding an NS4B(214-222) dextramer, sorted from PBMCs, taken about 2 weeks after the first yellow fever vaccination. This chain joins TRBV7-9 and TRBJ2-2, with TRBD1 matching 8 bases. CDR3: CASSVPDRVNTGELFF. As DNA, the CDR3 is TGTGCCAGCAGCGTCCCGGACAGGGTGAACACCGGGGAGCTGTTTTTT.